One T cell receptor (beta chain) is described in this entry. This sample is part of a study of blood T cells in healthy people across ages. CDR3 length equals 15 residues. The V gene lost 5 bases and the J gene lost 0 bases, with 13 bases spanning the gap. Germline CDR1 and CDR2: LNHNV and YYDKDF (reference sequence). Together with a sample-barcoded 5' primer, a J-beta primer mix was included in a second PCR lasting roughly 6 to 12 cycles. TCRdb called the 5' RACE reads again in MiXCR, with one record for every CDR3 protein. This sample yields fewer than 600,000 distinct CDR3 sequences, of which about 28% are seen a single time; about 3.3% belongs to the top ten. These data were also reused for a study on T cells of mothers and their children.

Source material: blood. This sequence joins TRBV15 and TRBJ1-1, with a tentative D call TRBD1 (6 bases). The TCR was taken from a boy between 2 and 10 years old in good health. The CDR3 DNA reads TGTGCCACCAGCCGTAACAGGGTCATGAACACTGAAGCTTTCTTT. It codes for CATSRNRVMNTEAFF.